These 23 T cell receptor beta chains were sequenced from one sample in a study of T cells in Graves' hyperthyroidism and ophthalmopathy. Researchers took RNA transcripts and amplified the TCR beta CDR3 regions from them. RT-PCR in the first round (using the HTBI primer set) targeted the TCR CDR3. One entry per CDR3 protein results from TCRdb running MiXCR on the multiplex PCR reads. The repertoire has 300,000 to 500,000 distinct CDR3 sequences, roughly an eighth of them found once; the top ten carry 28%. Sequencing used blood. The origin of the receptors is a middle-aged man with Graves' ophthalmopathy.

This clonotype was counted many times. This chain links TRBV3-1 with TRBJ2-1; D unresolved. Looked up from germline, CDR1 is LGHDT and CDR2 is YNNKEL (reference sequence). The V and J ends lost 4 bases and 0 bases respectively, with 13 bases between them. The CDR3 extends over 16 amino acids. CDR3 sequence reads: CASSPSPPSSYNEQFF. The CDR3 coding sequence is TGTGCCAGCAGCCCCTCCCCCCCGAGCTCCTACAATGAGCAGTTCTTC.

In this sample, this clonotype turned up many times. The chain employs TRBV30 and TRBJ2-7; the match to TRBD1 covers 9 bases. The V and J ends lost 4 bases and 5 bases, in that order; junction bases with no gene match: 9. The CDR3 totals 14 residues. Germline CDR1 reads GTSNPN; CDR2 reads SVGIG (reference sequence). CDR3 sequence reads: CAWNRDRDLDEQYF. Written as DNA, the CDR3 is TGTGCCTGGAACCGGGACAGGGACCTCGACGAGCAGTACTTC. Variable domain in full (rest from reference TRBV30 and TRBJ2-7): SQTIHQWPATLVQPVGSPLSLECTVEGTSNPNLYWYRQAAGRGLQLLFYSVGIGQISSEVPQNLSASRPQDRQFILSSKKLLLSDSGFYLCAWNRDRDLDEQYFGPGTRLTVT.

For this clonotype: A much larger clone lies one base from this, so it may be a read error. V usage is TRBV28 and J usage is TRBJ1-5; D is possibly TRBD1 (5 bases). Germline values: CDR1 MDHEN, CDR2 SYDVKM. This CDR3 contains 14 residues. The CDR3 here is CAIASGNPNQSQHF. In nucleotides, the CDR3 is TGTGCCATAGCTTCAGGGAATCCTAATCAGTCCCAGCATTTT.

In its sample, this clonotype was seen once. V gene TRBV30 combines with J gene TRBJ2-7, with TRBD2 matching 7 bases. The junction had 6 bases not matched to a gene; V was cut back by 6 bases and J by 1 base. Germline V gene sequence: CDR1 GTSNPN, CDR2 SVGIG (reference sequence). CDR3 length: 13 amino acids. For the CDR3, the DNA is TGTGCCTGTAATAGCGGGCAGTCCTACGAGCAGTACTTC. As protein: CACNSGQSYEQYF. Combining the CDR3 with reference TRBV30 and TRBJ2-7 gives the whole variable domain SQTIHQWPATLVQPVGSPLSLECTVEGTSNPNLYWYRQAAGRGLQLLFYSVGIGQISSEVPQNLSASRPQDRQFILSSKKLLLSDSGFYLCACNSGQSYEQYFGPGTRLTVT.

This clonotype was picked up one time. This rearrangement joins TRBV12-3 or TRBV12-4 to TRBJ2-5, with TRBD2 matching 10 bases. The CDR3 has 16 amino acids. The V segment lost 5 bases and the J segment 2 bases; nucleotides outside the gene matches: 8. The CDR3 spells CASSLSGTSEQETQYF. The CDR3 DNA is TGTGCCAGCAGTCTAAGCGGGACTAGCGAACAAGAGACCCAGTACTTC.

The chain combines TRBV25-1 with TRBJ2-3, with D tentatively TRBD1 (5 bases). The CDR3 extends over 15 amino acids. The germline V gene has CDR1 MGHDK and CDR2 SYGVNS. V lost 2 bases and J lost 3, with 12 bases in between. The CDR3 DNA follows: TGTGCCAGCAGTGAAGGGGCCGGAGTGACAGATACGCAGTATTTT. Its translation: CASSEGAGVTDTQYF.

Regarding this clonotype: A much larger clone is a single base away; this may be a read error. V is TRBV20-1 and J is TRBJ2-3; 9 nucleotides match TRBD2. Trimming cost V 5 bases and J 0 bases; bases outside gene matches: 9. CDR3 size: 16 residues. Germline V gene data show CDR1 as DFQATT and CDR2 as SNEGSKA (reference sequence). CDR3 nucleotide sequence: TGCAGTGCTGAATCCTATAGCGGGAGTAGCACAGATACGCAGTATTTT. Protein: CSAESYSGSSTDTQYF.

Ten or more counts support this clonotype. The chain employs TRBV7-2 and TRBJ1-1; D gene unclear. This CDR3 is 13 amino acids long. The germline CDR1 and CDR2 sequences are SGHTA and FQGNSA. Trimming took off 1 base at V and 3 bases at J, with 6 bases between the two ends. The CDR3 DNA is TGTGCCAGCAGCTTAGTGTCGGACACTGAAGCTTTCTTT. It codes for CASSLVSDTEAFF.

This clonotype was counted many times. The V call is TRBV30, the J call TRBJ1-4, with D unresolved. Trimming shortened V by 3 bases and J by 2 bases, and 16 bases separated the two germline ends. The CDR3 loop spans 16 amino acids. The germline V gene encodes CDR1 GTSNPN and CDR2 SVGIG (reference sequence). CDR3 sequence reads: CAWRGRLLGTNEKLFF. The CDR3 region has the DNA TGTGCCTGGAGGGGCAGACTGCTAGGGACTAATGAAAAACTGTTTTTT.

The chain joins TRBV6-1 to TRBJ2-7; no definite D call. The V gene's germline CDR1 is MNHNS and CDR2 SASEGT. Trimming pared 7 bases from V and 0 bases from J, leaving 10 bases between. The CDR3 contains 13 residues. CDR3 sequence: CASTVPSSYEQYF. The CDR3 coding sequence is TGTGCCAGCACTGTTCCAAGCTCCTACGAGCAGTACTTC.

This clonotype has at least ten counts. CDR3 bases: TGCAGTGGAGGACAGGCCAGCCAAGAGACCCAGTACTTC. Its protein is CSGGQASQETQYF. The chain uses TRBV20-1 and TRBJ2-5; TRBD1 agrees at 7 bases. This CDR3 comprises 13 residues. V was pared by 7 bases and J by 1 base, with 6 bases of the junction left unmatched. Germline values: CDR1 DFQATT, CDR2 SNEGSKA (reference sequence).

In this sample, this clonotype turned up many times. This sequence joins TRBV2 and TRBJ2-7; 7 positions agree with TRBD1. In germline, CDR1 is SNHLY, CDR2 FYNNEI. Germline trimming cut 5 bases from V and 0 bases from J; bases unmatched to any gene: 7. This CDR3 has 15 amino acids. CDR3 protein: CASSSIGQDSYEQYF. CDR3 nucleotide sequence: TGTGCCAGCAGTTCTATAGGACAGGACTCCTACGAGCAGTACTTC.

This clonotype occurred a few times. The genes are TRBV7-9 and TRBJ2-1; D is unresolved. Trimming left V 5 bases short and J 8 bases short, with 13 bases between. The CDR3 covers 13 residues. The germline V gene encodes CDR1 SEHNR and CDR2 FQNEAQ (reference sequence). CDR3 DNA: TGTGCCAGCAGCCCTCTCGTTTCGCATGAGCAGTTCTTC. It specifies CASSPLVSHEQFF. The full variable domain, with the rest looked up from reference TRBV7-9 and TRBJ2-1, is DTGVSQNPRHKITKRGQNVTFRCDPISEHNRLYWYRQTLGQGPEFLTYFQNEAQLEKSRLLSDRFSAERPKGSFSTLEIQRTEQGDSAMYLCASSPLVSHEQFFGPGTRLTVL.

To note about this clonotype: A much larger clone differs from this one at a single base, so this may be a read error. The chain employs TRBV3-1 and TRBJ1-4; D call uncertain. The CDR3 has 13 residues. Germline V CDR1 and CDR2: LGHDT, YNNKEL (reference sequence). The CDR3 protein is CASSRNSNEKLVF. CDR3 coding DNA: TGTGCCAGCAGCCGGAATTCTAATGAAAAACTGGTTTTT.

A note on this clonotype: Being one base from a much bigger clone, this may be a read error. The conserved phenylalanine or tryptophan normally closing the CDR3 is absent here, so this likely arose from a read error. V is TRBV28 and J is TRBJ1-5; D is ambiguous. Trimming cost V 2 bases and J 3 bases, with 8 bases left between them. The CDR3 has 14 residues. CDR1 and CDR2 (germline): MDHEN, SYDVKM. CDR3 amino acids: CASSLGTINQPQHL. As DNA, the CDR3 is TGTGCCAGCAGTTTAGGTACAATCAATCAGCCCCAGCATCTT.

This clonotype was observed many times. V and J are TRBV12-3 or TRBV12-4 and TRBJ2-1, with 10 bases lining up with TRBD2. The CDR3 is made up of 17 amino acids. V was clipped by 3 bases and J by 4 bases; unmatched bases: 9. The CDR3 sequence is CASSFPSGSKRYNEQFF. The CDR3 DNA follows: TGTGCCAGCAGTTTCCCTAGCGGGAGTAAAAGGTACAATGAGCAGTTCTTC.

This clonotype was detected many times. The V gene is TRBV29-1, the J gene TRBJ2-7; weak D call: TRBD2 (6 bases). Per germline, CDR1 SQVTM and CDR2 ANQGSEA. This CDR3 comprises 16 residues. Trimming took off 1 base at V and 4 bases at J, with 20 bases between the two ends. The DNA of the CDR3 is TGCAGCGTTGAAGGCCCTAGGGGAGGCGGAAGGTACGAGCAGTACTTC. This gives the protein CSVEGPRGGGRYEQYF.

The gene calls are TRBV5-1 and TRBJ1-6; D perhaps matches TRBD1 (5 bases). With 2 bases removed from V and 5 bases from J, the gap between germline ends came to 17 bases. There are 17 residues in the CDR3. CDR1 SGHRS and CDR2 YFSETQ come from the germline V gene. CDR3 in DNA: TGCGCCAGCAGCTTATTCGGGGGGACCGCTAATAATTCACCCCTCCACTTT. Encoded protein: CASSLFGGTANNSPLHF.

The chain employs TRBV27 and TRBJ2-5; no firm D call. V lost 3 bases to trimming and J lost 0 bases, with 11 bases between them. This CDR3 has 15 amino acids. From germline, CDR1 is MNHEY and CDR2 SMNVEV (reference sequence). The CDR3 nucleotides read TGTGCCAGCAGTTTCGAAGGAAATTACCAAGAGACCCAGTACTTC. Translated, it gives CASSFEGNYQETQYF.

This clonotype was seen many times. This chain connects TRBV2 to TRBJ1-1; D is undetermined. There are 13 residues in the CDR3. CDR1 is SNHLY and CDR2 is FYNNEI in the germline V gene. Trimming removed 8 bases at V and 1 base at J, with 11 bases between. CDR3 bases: TGTGCCAGCGGGAGGACCGCGAACACTGAAGCTTTCTTT. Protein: CASGRTANTEAFF. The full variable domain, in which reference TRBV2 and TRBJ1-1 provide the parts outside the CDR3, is EPEVTQTPSHQVTQMGQEVILRCVPISNHLYFYWYRQILGQKVEFLVSFYNNEISEKSEIFDDQFSVERPDGSNFTLKIRSTKLEDSAMYFCASGRTANTEAFFGQGTRLTVV.

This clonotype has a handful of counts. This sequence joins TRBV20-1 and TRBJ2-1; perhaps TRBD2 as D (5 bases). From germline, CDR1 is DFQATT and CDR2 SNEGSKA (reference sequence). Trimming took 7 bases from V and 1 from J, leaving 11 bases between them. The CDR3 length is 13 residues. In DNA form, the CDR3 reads TGCAGTGGGGGAGAGAGGTCCTACAATGAGCAGTTCTTC. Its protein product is CSGGERSYNEQFF.

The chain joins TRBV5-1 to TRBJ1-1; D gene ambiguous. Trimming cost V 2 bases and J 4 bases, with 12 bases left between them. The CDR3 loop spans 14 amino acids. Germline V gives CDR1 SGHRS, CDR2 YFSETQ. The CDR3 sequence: CASSFGDMSTEAFF. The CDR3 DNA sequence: TGCGCCAGCAGCTTTGGGGATATGAGCACTGAAGCTTTCTTT.

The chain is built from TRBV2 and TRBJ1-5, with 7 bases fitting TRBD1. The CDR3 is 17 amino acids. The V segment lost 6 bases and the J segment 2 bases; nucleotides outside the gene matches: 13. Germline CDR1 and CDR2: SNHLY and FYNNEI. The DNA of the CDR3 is TGTGCCAGCAGGCCCCTCGGGACAGCTGGCGGCAATCAGCCCCAGCATTTT. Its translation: CASRPLGTAGGNQPQHF.